A selection of T cell receptor beta chains follows, all from one sample in a study of blood T cell repertoires in COVID-19. Some clones are missing from TCRdb's copy, which holds only in-frame ones; the method was immunoSEQ multiplex PCR. The top ten hold 3.5% to 4.5% of the sample, which has about 300,000 clones, around 89% seen once. The sequenced material came from PBMCs or T cells enriched from blood (not recorded which). The receptors stem from a woman between 18 and 30 years old with acute COVID-19. The conserved cysteine and the conserved F or W are not part of the CDR3 here.

V gene: TRBV9
CDR3 protein: ASSNHRVNPKSYGYT

V gene: TRBV6-5
CDR3 protein: ASRRVGNQPQH

V gene: TRBV2
CDR3 protein: ARGTGSGTEAF

V gene: TRBV7-2
CDR3 protein: ASSSSTDTQY

V gene: TRBV5-4
CDR3 protein: ASSFGGKETQY

V gene: TRBV7-2
CDR3 protein: ASSLAVTPGEKLF

V gene: TRBV7-9
CDR3 protein: ASSLGGGPYEQY

V gene: TRBV5-5
CDR3 protein: ASSLTGVVETQY

V gene: TRBV7-9
CDR3 protein: ASSLAVWGSLTEAF

V gene: TRBV7-2
CDR3 protein: ASSLSVNTEAF

V gene: TRBV30
CDR3 protein: AWSELAGGSSYNEQF

V gene: TRBV15
CDR3 protein: ATSRNRDTESNQPQH

V gene: TRBV5-1
CDR3 protein: ASSLLQGQETQY

V gene: TRBV5-1
CDR3 protein: ASSWGRGDTEAF

V gene: TRBV28
CDR3 protein: ASSRAGGWETQY

V gene: TRBV5-1
CDR3 protein: ASSLDSNLNTEAF

V gene: TRBV28
CDR3 protein: ASSFPPFQGGGYEQY

V gene: TRBV9
CDR3 protein: ASSVGQGYSYEQY

V gene: TRBV11-3
CDR3 protein: ASSDRNSPLH

V gene: TRBV18
CDR3 protein: ASSFRGEEETQY

V gene: TRBV25-1
CDR3 protein: ASSDWTGPSPEQY

V gene: TRBV21-1
CDR3 protein: ASSIGGLAGDNEQF

V gene: TRBV7-2
CDR3 protein: ASSQAGRDGEQY

V gene: TRBV2
CDR3 protein: ASSERSGRVLYEQY

V gene: TRBV5-1
CDR3 protein: ASSLRGSPSPLH

V gene: TRBV2
CDR3 protein: ASRGGTGGTYSNQPQH

V gene: TRBV2
CDR3 protein: ASSESAGVANTGELF

V gene: TRBV27
CDR3 protein: ASSLGQGNTEAF

V gene: TRBV3-1/TRBV3-2
CDR3 protein: ASSQDDERHT

V gene: TRBV5-6
CDR3 protein: ASSRGTADYSNQPQH

V gene: TRBV7-9
CDR3 protein: ASSQDRGRGGYT

V gene: TRBV28
CDR3 protein: ASSWDGGGRNQPQH

V gene: TRBV29-1
CDR3 protein: SVEGVPPQGNTGELF

V gene: TRBV9
CDR3 protein: ASSVGGLANTGELF

V gene: TRBV29-1
CDR3 protein: SVRQALHEQY

V gene: TRBV19
CDR3 protein: ASRPFGGREQY

V gene: TRBV18
CDR3 protein: ASSPKDRVSGNTIY

V gene: TRBV9
CDR3 protein: ASSVSGEMETQY

V gene: TRBV24-1
CDR3 protein: ATSDPGQGTEAF

V gene: TRBV9
CDR3 protein: ASSLTGGTLGTYEQY

V gene: TRBV5-5
CDR3 protein: ASSFIEENGYT

V gene: TRBV19
CDR3 protein: ASSIDADVNTEAF

V gene: TRBV6-1
CDR3 protein: ASSEIAGGTYTDTQY

V gene: TRBV7-9
CDR3 protein: ASSSPGQSYGYT

V gene: TRBV12-3/TRBV12-4
CDR3 protein: ASSLHSSYEQY

V gene: TRBV7-3
CDR3 protein: ASSDMGGRTYNEQF

V gene: TRBV11-2
CDR3 protein: ASSFGQGRNTIY

V gene: TRBV5-1
CDR3 protein: ASSPGLNTEAF